Listed here is a single TCR beta chain. These data originate in a study of blood T cell repertoires in COVID-19. This CDR3 contains 18 residues. The V end was cut by 6 bases, the J end by 0 bases, with 21 bases between. CDR1 MDHEN and CDR2 SYDVKM come from the germline V gene. Generated by immunoSEQ multiplex PCR, the TCRdb table keeps only in-frame clones and is missing some. The top ten clones hold 1% to 1.3% of a sample with 350,000 to 450,000 clones, approximately 92% of them seen once. The source is a man between 25 and 39 years old who had recovered from COVID-19. The rearrangement uses TRBV28 and TRBJ2-1; a possible D gene is TRBD2 (6 bases). Sequencing was performed on PBMCs or T cells enriched from blood (not recorded which). The CDR3 bases are TGTGCCAGCAGCAAAAGTGGGGCGGGGCCCAGCTCCTACAATGAGCAGTTCTTC. It is translated as CASSKSGAGPSSYNEQFF.